A single sample is the source of the 23 T cell receptor beta chains below, sequenced in a study of blood T cell repertoires in COVID-19. Measured with immunoSEQ multiplex PCR; TCRdb has only the in-frame clones, and not every one. The table lists approximately 300,000 clones, around 86% of them singletons. Input material: peripheral blood. The receptors come from a man aged 45-60 years with active or convalescent COVID-19.

V and J are TRBV19 and TRBJ2-7; tentatively, D is TRBD2 (7 bases). The CDR3 covers 14 residues. Germline assignment: CDR1 LNHDA and CDR2 SQIVND (reference sequence). Trimming stripped 3 bases from V and 9 bases from J, with 18 bases between. The CDR3 region is CASSIGRTGGSQYF. CDR3 nucleotide sequence: TGTGCCAGTAGTATTGGGCGCACGGGGGGCTCGCAGTACTTC.

This sequence joins TRBV5-4 and TRBJ2-3; TRBD2 matches 8 bases. With 0 bases clipped from V and 5 bases from J, the junction kept 5 bases outside the gene matches. This CDR3 is built from 15 residues. Germline V gives CDR1 SGHNT, CDR2 YYREEE (reference sequence). CDR3 coding DNA: TGTGCCAGCAGCTTGGGGGGGACTAGTGGAGATACGCAGTATTTT. This gives the protein CASSLGGTSGDTQYF.

The V call is TRBV9, the J call TRBJ1-1; D is unclear. V dropped 1 base and J dropped 1 base, with 11 bases sitting between them. CDR3 length: 15 amino acids. Germline CDR1 SGDLS, CDR2 YYNGEE. The DNA for the CDR3 is TGTGCCAGCAGCGTAACGGAAGCGGGGAACACTGAAGCTTTCTTT. Amino acids: CASSVTEAGNTEAFF.

This chain uses TRBV30 with TRBJ1-1, with D possibly TRBD1 on 5 matching bases. CDR3 length equals 13 residues. From germline, CDR1 is GTSNPN and CDR2 SVGIG (reference sequence). Deletions cut 2 bases from V and 4 bases from J, with 11 bases between. CDR3 coding DNA: TGTGCCTGGAGTAGGGGAGGCGGCACTGAAGCTTTCTTT. It translates to CAWSRGGGTEAFF.

In DNA, the CDR3 is TGTGCCAGCAGTATTAATGACAGGGGTGGGGAGACCCAGTACTTC. It translates to CASSINDRGGETQYF. The rearrangement joins TRBV6-6 to TRBJ2-5; 8 positions agree with TRBD1. The germline V gene encodes CDR1 MNHNY and CDR2 SVGAGI (reference sequence). The length of the CDR3 is 15 residues. Unmatched junction bases numbered 10, after V lost 5 bases and J lost 5 bases.

The chain's CDR3 is CASSPDTQQPQHF. The CDR3, as DNA: TGTGCCAGCTCACCGGACACGCAACAGCCCCAGCATTTT. This rearrangement joins TRBV18 to TRBJ1-5; a possible D gene is TRBD1 (5 bases). The CDR3 covers 13 residues. Deletions cut 3 bases from V and 7 bases from J, with 10 bases between. Germline loops: CDR1 KGHSH, CDR2 LQKENI. Combining the CDR3 with reference TRBV18 and TRBJ1-5 gives the whole variable domain NAGVMQNPRHLVRRRGQEARLRCSPMKGHSHVYWYRQLPEEGLKFMVYLQKENIIDESGMPKERFSAEFPKEGPSILRIQQVVRGDSAAYFCASSPDTQQPQHFGDGTRLSIL.

The chain is built from TRBV18 and TRBJ1-5, with D maybe TRBD1 (5 bases). Looked up from germline, CDR1 is KGHSH and CDR2 is LQKENI. This CDR3 has 14 amino acids. Between the trimmed V and J ends, which lost 0 bases and 3 bases, there was a span of 6 bases. CDR3 in amino acids: CASSPPGANQPQHF. In nucleotides, the CDR3 is TGTGCCAGCTCACCACCTGGGGCCAATCAGCCCCAGCATTTT.

This chain joins TRBV2 and TRBJ1-1, with a tentative D call TRBD1 (5 bases). With 6 bases removed from V and 1 base from J, the gap between germline ends came to 6 bases. The CDR3 spans 12 residues. The germline gives CDR1 SNHLY, CDR2 FYNNEI. Here the CDR3 reads CASSRENTEAFF. CDR3 in DNA: TGTGCCAGCAGCAGGGAGAACACTGAAGCTTTCTTT.

This chain uses TRBV18 with TRBJ1-1, with 7 bases lining up with TRBD1. Germline CDR1 reads KGHSH; CDR2 reads LQKENI. The length of the CDR3 is 15 residues. V lost 0 bases, J lost 4 bases, and 5 bases stayed unmatched. CDR3 nucleotides: TGTGCCAGCTCACCACCCAGGGGGGTGAGCACTGAAGCTTTCTTT. It specifies CASSPPRGVSTEAFF.

The V gene is TRBV5-4, the J gene TRBJ2-1; perhaps TRBD2 as D (6 bases). This CDR3 has 15 residues. V lost 4 bases and J lost 2, with 13 bases in between. Germline CDR1 and CDR2: SGHNT and YYREEE (reference sequence). The CDR3 DNA reads as TGTGCCAGCAGCCTAGAGCGACTAGCCTACAATGAGCAGTTCTTC. Its protein product is CASSLERLAYNEQFF.

V usage is TRBV7-9 and J usage is TRBJ1-3; D may be TRBD1 (6 bases). The CDR3 is 14 amino acids. Looked up from germline, CDR1 is SEHNR and CDR2 is FQNEAQ (reference sequence). V gave up 4 bases and J gave up 7 bases, with 14 bases separating them. The chain's CDR3 is CASSSLQGRNTIYF. For the CDR3, the DNA is TGTGCCAGCAGCTCATTACAGGGCCGGAACACCATATATTTT.

This clone was recorded only once. J is TRBJ2-7 and V is TRBV27, with TRBD2 matching over 15 bases. The germline gives CDR1 MNHEY, CDR2 SMNVEV (reference sequence). CDR3 length: 13 residues. V gave up 7 bases and J gave up 7 bases; unmatched junction bases: 2. CDR3 in amino acids: CASKGTSGGEQYF. CDR3 coding DNA: TGTGCCAGCAAGGGGACTAGCGGGGGGGAGCAGTACTTC.

This chain uses TRBV19 with TRBJ1-5; D not certain. CDR1 and CDR2 (germline): LNHDA, SQIVND (reference sequence). Between the trimmed V and J ends, which lost 5 bases and 2 bases, there was a span of 10 bases. CDR3 length: 14 amino acids. The CDR3 nucleotides read TGTGCCAGTAGTTTTCAGGATGGCAATCAGCCCCAGCATTTT. This gives the protein CASSFQDGNQPQHF. Full variable domain (rest looked up from reference TRBV19 and TRBJ1-5): DGGITQSPKYLFRKEGQNVTLSCEQNLNHDAMYWYRQDPGQGLRLIYYSQIVNDFQKGDIAEGYSVSREKKESFPLTVTSAQKNPTAFYLCASSFQDGNQPQHFGDGTRLSIL.

The V gene is TRBV11-2, the J gene TRBJ2-7; D perhaps matches TRBD1 (6 bases). Trimming pared 5 bases from V and 4 bases from J, leaving 15 bases between. Germline-derived CDR1 and CDR2 are SGHAT and FQNNGV. This CDR3 is built from 14 residues. The CDR3 loop is CASSPRQVGYEQYF. The CDR3 DNA is TGTGCCAGCAGCCCACGACAGGTCGGGTACGAGCAGTACTTC. Full variable domain (remainder filled in from reference TRBV11-2 and TRBJ2-7): EAGVAQSPRYKIIEKRQSVAFWCNPISGHATLYWYQQILGQGPKLLIQFQNNGVVDDSQLPKDRFSAERLKGVDSTLKIQPAKLEDSAVYLCASSPRQVGYEQYFGPGTRLTVT.

This chain joins TRBV19 and TRBJ1-4; D is perhaps TRBD1 (6 bases). The CDR3 length is 15 residues. The germline gives CDR1 LNHDA, CDR2 SQIVND (reference sequence). The ends were cut back, 4 bases at V and 6 bases at J, with 15 bases in the middle. CDR3 nucleotide sequence: TGTGCCAGTAGTACACGGCCGGGGGGCTATGAAAAACTGTTTTTT. It yields the protein CASSTRPGGYEKLFF. The full variable domain, rest sourced from reference TRBV19 and TRBJ1-4, is DGGITQSPKYLFRKEGQNVTLSCEQNLNHDAMYWYRQDPGQGLRLIYYSQIVNDFQKGDIAEGYSVSREKKESFPLTVTSAQKNPTAFYLCASSTRPGGYEKLFFGSGTQLSVL.

CDR3 amino acids: CASSLAGLGETQYF. The CDR3 region has the DNA TGTGCCAGCAGCTTAGCGGGACTCGGAGAGACCCAGTACTTC. This chain uses TRBV7-2 with TRBJ2-5; tentatively, D is TRBD2 (6 bases). The CDR3 runs 14 residues. Deletions cut 0 bases from V and 4 bases from J, with 9 bases between. Germline CDR1 reads SGHTA; CDR2 reads FQGNSA.

The gene calls are TRBV5-1 and TRBJ1-4; TRBD1 is a possible D gene (5 bases). The CDR3 contains 15 residues. CDR1 is SGHRS, CDR2 YFSETQ, per germline. V was pared by 7 bases and J by 0 bases, with 13 bases between. CDR3 in amino acids: CASRRQLATNEKLFF. The CDR3 DNA sequence: TGCGCCAGCCGACGACAGCTTGCAACTAATGAAAAACTGTTTTTT.

This clone was observed a few times. The CDR3 spells CATSRDLGGTGNTIYF. The CDR3 DNA sequence: TGTGCCACCAGCAGAGATCTTGGGGGGACTGGAAACACCATATATTTT. This sequence joins TRBV15 and TRBJ1-3, with TRBD1 as a possible D gene (5 bases). V shed 0 bases and J shed 2 bases, with 11 bases lying between them. Per the germline V gene, CDR1 is LNHNV and CDR2 is YYDKDF (reference sequence). This CDR3 contains 16 residues. The whole variable domain, remainder taken from reference TRBV15 and TRBJ1-3, is DAMVIQNPRYQVTQFGKPVTLSCSQTLNHNVMYWYQQKSSQAPKLLFHYYDKDFNNEADTPDNFQSRRPNTSFCFLDIRSPGLGDTAMYLCATSRDLGGTGNTIYFGEGSWLTVV.

The chain has TRBV5-1 and TRBJ2-2; D is perhaps TRBD1 (5 bases). The CDR3 runs to 15 residues. CDR1 is SGHRS and CDR2 is YFSETQ in the germline V gene. Deletions cut 4 bases from V and 0 bases from J, with 10 bases between. Written as DNA, the CDR3 is TGCGCCAGCAGCCCTGGGGCAGCGAACACCGGGGAGCTGTTTTTT. Its translation: CASSPGAANTGELFF. The full variable domain, in which reference TRBV5-1 and TRBJ2-2 provide the parts outside the CDR3, is KAGVTQTPRYLIKTRGQQVTLSCSPISGHRSVSWYQQTPGQGLQFLFEYFSETQRNKGNFPGRFSGRQFSNSRSEMNVSTLELGDSALYLCASSPGAANTGELFFGEGSRLTVL.

This clone was counted only a few times. The chain carries TRBV5-6 and TRBJ2-3, with 9 bases that match TRBD2. Germline assignment: CDR1 SGHDT and CDR2 YYEEEE. Trimming cost V 0 bases and J 2 bases; bases outside gene matches: 4. The CDR3 spans 16 residues. The CDR3 DNA reads TGTGCCAGCAGCTTGGAGACTAGCGGCCTCACAGATACGCAGTATTTT. It is translated as CASSLETSGLTDTQYF.

The V and J genes are TRBV18 and TRBJ1-4, with TRBD1 matching over 9 bases. The V segment lost 1 base and the J segment 3 bases; nucleotides outside the gene matches: 6. The CDR3 totals 17 residues. Germline V gene sequence: CDR1 KGHSH, CDR2 LQKENI. The CDR3 region has the DNA TGTGCCAGCTCACCACTTGGGACAGGGAGTCCTAATGAAAAACTGTTTTTT. It specifies CASSPLGTGSPNEKLFF.

The chain employs TRBV11-3 and TRBJ2-7; D might be TRBD2 (5 bases). Looked up from germline, CDR1 is SGHNT and CDR2 is YENEEA. The CDR3 sequence is 13 residues long. V gave up 2 bases and J gave up 5 bases, with 10 bases separating them. The CDR3 loop reads CASSLYSGDEQYF. CDR3 nucleotides: TGTGCCAGCAGCTTATATTCCGGGGACGAGCAGTACTTC.

This chain connects TRBV7-6 to TRBJ2-5, with D maybe TRBD1 (5 bases). Germline V CDR1 and CDR2: SGHVS, FNYEAQ. The length of the CDR3 is 14 residues. Trimming cost V 5 bases and J 5 bases, with 15 bases left between them. CDR3 sequence (DNA): TGTGCCAGCAGCCGATACCAGGGTTTGGAGACCCAGTACTTC. Amino acids: CASSRYQGLETQYF.